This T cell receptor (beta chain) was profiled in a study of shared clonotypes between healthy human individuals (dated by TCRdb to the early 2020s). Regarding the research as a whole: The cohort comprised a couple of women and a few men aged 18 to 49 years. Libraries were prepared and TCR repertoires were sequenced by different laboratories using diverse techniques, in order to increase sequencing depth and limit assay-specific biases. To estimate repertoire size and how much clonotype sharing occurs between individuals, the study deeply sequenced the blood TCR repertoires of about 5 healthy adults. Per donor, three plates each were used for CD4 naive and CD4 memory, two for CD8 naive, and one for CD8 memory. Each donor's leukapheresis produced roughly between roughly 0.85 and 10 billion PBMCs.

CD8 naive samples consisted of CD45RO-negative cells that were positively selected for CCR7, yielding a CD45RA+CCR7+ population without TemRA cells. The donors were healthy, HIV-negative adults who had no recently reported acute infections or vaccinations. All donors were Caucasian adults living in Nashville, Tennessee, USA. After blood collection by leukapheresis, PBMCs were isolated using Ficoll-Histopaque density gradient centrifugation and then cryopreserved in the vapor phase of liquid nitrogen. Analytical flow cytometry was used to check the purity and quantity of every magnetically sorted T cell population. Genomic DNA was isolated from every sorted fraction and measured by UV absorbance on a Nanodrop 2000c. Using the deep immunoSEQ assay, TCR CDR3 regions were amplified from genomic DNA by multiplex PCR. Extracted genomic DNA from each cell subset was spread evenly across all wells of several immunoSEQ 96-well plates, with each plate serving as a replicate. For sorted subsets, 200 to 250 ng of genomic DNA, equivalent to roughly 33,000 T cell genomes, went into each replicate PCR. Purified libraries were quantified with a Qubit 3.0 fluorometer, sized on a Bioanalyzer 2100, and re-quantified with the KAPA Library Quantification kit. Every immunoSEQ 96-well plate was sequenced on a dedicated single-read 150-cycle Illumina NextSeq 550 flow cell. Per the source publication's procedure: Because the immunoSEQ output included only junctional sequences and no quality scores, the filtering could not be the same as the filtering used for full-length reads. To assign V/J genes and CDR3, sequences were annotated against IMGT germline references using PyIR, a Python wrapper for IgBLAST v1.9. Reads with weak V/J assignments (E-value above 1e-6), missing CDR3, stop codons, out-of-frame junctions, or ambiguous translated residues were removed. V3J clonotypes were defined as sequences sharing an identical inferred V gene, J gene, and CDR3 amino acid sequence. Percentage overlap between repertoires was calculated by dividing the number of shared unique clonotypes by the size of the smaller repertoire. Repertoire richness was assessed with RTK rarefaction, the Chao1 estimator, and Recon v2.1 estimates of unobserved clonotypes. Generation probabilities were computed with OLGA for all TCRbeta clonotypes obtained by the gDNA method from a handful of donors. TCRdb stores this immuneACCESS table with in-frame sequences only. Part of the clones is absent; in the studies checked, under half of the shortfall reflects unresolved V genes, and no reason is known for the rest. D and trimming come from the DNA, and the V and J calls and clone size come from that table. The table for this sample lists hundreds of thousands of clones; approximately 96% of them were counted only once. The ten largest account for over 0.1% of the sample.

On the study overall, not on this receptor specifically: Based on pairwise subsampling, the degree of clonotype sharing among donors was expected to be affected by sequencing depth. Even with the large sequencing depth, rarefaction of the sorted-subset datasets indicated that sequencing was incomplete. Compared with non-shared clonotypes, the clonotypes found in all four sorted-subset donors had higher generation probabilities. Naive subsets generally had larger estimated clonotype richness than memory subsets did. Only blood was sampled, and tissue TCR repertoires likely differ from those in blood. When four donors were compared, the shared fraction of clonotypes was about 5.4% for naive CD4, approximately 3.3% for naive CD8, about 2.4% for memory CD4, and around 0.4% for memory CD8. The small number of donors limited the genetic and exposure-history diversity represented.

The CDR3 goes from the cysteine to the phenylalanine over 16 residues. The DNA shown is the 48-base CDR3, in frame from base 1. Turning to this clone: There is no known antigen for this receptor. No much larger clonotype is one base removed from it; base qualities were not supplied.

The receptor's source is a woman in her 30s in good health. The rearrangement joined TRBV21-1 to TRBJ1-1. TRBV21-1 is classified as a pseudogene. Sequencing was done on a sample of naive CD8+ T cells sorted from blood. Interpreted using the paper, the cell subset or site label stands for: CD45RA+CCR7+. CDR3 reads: CASSKVRSHANTEAFF. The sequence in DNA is TGTGCCAGCAGCAAAGTAAGGAGCCACGCGAACACTGAAGCTTTCTTT.